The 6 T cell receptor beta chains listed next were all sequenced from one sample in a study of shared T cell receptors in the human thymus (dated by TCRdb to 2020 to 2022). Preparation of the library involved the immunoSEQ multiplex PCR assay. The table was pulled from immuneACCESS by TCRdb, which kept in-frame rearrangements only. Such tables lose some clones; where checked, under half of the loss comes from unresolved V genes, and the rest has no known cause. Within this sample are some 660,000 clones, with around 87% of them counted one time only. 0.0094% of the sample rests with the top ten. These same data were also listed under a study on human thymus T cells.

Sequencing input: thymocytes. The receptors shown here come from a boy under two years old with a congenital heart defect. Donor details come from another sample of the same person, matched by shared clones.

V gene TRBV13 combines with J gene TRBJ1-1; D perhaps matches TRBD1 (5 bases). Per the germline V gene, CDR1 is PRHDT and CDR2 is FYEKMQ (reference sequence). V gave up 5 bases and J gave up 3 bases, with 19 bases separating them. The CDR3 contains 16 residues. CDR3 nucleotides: TGTGCCAGCAGCCTCTTCAAAGGGGCGCAGGACACTGAAGCTTTCTTT. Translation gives CASSLFKGAQDTEAFF.

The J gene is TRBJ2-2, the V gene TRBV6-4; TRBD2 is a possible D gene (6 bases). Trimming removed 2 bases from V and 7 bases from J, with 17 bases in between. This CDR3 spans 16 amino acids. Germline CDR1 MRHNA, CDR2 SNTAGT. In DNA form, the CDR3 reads TGTGCCAGCAGTGACGCTGGGACTCCAGGGCGCGGGGAGCTGTTTTTT. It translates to CASSDAGTPGRGELFF.

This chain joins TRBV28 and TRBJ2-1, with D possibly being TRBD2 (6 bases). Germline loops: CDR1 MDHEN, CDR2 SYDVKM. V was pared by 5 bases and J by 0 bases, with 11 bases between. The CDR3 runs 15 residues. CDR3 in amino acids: CASSEEGSSYNEQFF. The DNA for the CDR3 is TGTGCCAGCAGTGAGGAGGGCAGCTCCTACAATGAGCAGTTCTTC.

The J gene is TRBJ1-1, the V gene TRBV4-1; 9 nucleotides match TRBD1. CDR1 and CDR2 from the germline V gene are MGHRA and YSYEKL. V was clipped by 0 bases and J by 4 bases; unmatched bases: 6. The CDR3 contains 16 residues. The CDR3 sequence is CASSQDGGQGITEAFF. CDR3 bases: TGCGCCAGCAGCCAAGATGGTGGACAGGGGATCACTGAAGCTTTCTTT.

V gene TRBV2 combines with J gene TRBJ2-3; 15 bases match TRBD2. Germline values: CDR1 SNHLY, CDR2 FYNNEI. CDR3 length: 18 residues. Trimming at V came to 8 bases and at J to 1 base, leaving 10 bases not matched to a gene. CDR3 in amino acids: CASGLAGGHFGGTDTQYF. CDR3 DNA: TGTGCCAGCGGACTAGCGGGGGGGCACTTTGGCGGCACAGATACGCAGTATTTT.

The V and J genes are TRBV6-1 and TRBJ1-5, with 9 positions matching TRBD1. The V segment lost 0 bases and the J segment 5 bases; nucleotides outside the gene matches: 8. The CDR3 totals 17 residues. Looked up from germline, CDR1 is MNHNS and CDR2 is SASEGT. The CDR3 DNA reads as TGTGCCAGCAGTGAAGCGCAGGACAGGGGTTTGTATCAGCCCCAGCATTTT. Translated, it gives CASSEAQDRGLYQPQHF.